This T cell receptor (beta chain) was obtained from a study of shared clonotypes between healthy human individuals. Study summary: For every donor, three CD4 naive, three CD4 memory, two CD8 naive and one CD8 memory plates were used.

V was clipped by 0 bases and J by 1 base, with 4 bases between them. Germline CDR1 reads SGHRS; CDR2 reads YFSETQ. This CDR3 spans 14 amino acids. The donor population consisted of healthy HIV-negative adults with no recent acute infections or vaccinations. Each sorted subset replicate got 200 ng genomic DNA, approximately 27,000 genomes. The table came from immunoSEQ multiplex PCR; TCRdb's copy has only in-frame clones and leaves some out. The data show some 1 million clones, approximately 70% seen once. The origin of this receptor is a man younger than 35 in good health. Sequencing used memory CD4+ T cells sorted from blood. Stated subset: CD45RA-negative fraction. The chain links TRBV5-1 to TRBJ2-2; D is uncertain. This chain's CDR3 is CASSLEQNTGELFF. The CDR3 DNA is TGCGCCAGCAGCTTGGAACAGAACACCGGGGAGCTGTTTTTT.